The 17 T cell receptor beta chains listed next were all sequenced from one sample in a study of cytomegalovirus exposure and HLA in healthy donors. PCR employed 60 Vbeta and 13 Jbeta primers. Here immunoSEQ multiplex PCR was the method, and the copy in TCRdb shows in-frame clones only, minus some. The top ten clones hold 0.7% to 0.95% of a sample with under 200,000 clones, around 80% of them seen once. Sequencing was performed on PBMCs. All receptors derive from a woman between 18 and 30 years old in good health and CMV-seronegative.

The chain has TRBV19 and TRBJ2-1, with 11 bases lining up with TRBD2. The germline V gene encodes CDR1 LNHDA and CDR2 SQIVND (reference sequence). V lost 7 bases and J lost 4; bases outside the gene matches: 6. The length of the CDR3 is 15 residues. CDR3 DNA: TGTGCCAGTAACCTGGGACTAGCGGCATACAATGAGCAGTTCTTC. It encodes CASNLGLAAYNEQFF.

V usage is TRBV27 and J usage is TRBJ2-2; TRBD2 is a possible D gene (5 bases). Germline CDR1 and CDR2: MNHEY and SMNVEV (reference sequence). Between the trimmed V and J ends, which lost 8 bases and 1 base, there was a span of 8 bases. The CDR3 has 13 amino acids. CDR3 DNA sequence: TGTGCCAGCCGGGCGGGGAACACCGGGGAGCTGTTTTTT. This sequence encodes CASRAGNTGELFF.

The gene calls are TRBV7-3 and TRBJ1-1; TRBD1 is a possible D gene (6 bases). V was clipped by 6 bases and J by 8 bases, with 16 bases between them. The germline CDR1 and CDR2 sequences are SGHTA and FQGTGA. The CDR3 consists of 13 residues. CDR3 protein: CASSQQGPGEAFF. DNA for the CDR3: TGTGCCAGCAGTCAACAGGGCCCAGGGGAAGCTTTCTTT.

The rearrangement uses TRBV10-1 and TRBJ2-1; D remains ambiguous. Trimming pared 2 bases from V and 7 bases from J, leaving 6 bases between. Germline V gives CDR1 WNHNN, CDR2 SYGVQD (reference sequence). The CDR3 spans 12 residues. Here the CDR3 reads CASSEQANEQFF. CDR3 in DNA: TGCGCCAGCAGTGAGCAAGCGAATGAGCAGTTCTTC.

The J gene is TRBJ1-4, the V gene TRBV5-1, with TRBD1 identical over 7 bases. J was trimmed by 4 bases and V by 4 bases; bases with no gene match: 7. The length of the CDR3 is 15 residues. Germline CDR1 is SGHRS and CDR2 is YFSETQ. The CDR3 DNA reads TGCGCCAGCAGCAGATCTCAGGGGGATAATGAAAAACTGTTTTTT. It encodes CASSRSQGDNEKLFF.

The chain links TRBV2 to TRBJ1-4, with D hard to call. There are 14 residues in the CDR3. The V end was cut by 3 bases, the J end by 9 bases, with 14 bases between. Per germline, CDR1 SNHLY and CDR2 FYNNEI. The CDR3 sequence is CASSEDGRGQKLFF. In DNA form, the CDR3 reads TGTGCCAGCAGTGAGGACGGGAGAGGCCAAAAACTGTTTTTT.

The rearrangement joins TRBV14 to TRBJ1-1; D might be TRBD1 (6 bases). Trimming shortened V by 4 bases and J by 9 bases, and 18 bases separated the two germline ends. The CDR3 contains 14 residues. Germline V gene lookup returns CDR1 SGHDN and CDR2 FVKESK. CDR3 residues: CASSLQGWESKAFF. For the CDR3, the DNA is TGTGCCAGCAGCCTTCAGGGGTGGGAATCAAAAGCTTTCTTT.

This clone occurred once. The chain carries TRBV28 and TRBJ2-7; D gene ambiguous. Germline lookup yields CDR1 MDHEN and CDR2 SYDVKM. Trimming pared 4 bases from V and 4 bases from J, leaving 8 bases between. The CDR3 extends over 12 amino acids. DNA for the CDR3: TGTGCCAGCAGTTCCACCCGGTACGAGCAGTACTTC. Translation gives CASSSTRYEQYF. Together with reference TRBV28 and TRBJ2-7, the CDR3 gives the full variable domain: DVKVTQSSRYLVKRTGEKVFLECVQDMDHENMFWYRQDPGLGLRLIYFSYDVKMKEKGDIPEGYSVSREKKERFSLILESASTNQTSMYLCASSSTRYEQYFGPGTRLTVT.

V usage is TRBV10-3 and J usage is TRBJ2-1, with 9 bases that match TRBD2. This CDR3 comprises 14 residues. V shed 6 bases and J 8 bases; nucleotides not matched to a gene: 8. Germline-derived CDR1 and CDR2 are ENHRY and SYGVKD. This chain's CDR3 is CAIRGRGGIDEQFF. Here the CDR3 DNA reads TGTGCCATCAGGGGGCGGGGGGGAATCGATGAGCAGTTCTTC.

This clone was counted a few times. The V gene is TRBV18, the J gene TRBJ2-1; 9 positions agree with TRBD1. CDR3 size: 19 residues. V was pared by 2 bases and J by 4 bases, with 15 bases of the junction left unmatched. The V gene's germline CDR1 is KGHSH and CDR2 LQKENI. The CDR3: CASSPISLAGTGSYNEQFF. CDR3 in DNA: TGTGCCAGCTCACCAATCTCCCTCGCCGGGACAGGGAGTTACAATGAGCAGTTCTTC.

The J gene is TRBJ1-1, the V gene TRBV7-9, with 9 bases aligning to TRBD1. This CDR3 has 18 residues. V lost 0 bases, J lost 2 bases, and 10 bases stayed unmatched. CDR1 is SEHNR, CDR2 FQNEAQ, per germline (reference sequence). In nucleotides, the CDR3 is TGTGCCAGCAGCTTAGCGTTAACAGGGGGCGCGGATAACACTGAAGCTTTCTTT. Protein: CASSLALTGGADNTEAFF.

The J gene is TRBJ2-5, the V gene TRBV28, with TRBD2 matching 8 bases. The V segment lost 8 bases and the J segment 5 bases; nucleotides outside the gene matches: 13. Germline lookup yields CDR1 MDHEN and CDR2 SYDVKM. This CDR3 comprises 15 residues. The CDR3 DNA sequence: TGTGCCAGCTCCCCCCTCCGGGAGGGCGGTGAGACCCAGTACTTC. It encodes CASSPLREGGETQYF.

The chain has TRBV28 and TRBJ2-7; D not resolved. Trimming left V 3 bases short and J 3 bases short, with 9 bases between. Germline CDR1 and CDR2: MDHEN and SYDVKM. The CDR3 is 13 amino acids. CDR3 DNA: TGTGCCAGCAGTTTGAGTCCTCTCTACGAGCAGTACTTC. The encoded protein is CASSLSPLYEQYF.

The rearrangement links TRBV19 to TRBJ2-1; D gene uncertain. Trimming removed 6 bases from V and 10 bases from J, with 13 bases in between. The CDR3 sequence is 12 residues long. CDR1 and CDR2 from the germline V gene are LNHDA and SQIVND (reference sequence). In DNA form, the CDR3 reads TGTGCCAGTAGGAGTAGGAGTGGCGAGCAGTTCTTC. Encoded protein: CASRSRSGEQFF.

The V and J genes are TRBV7-3 and TRBJ2-2, with 9 bases lining up with TRBD1. The CDR3 is made up of 16 amino acids. Germline CDR1 and CDR2: SGHTA and FQGTGA. V was clipped by 3 bases and J by 4 bases; unmatched bases: 6. Written as DNA, the CDR3 is TGTGCCAGCAGCTTCCGGGACAGGGTTGGCACCGGGGAGCTGTTTTTT. Its translation: CASSFRDRVGTGELFF.

V usage is TRBV9 and J usage is TRBJ2-7; 12 bases are a match to TRBD2. The CDR3 sequence is 14 residues long. CDR1 and CDR2 from the germline V gene are SGDLS and YYNGEE. With V trimmed by 5 bases and J by 7 bases, 7 bases remained unmatched. CDR3 DNA: TGTGCCAGCAGTAGACTAGCGGGAGTGAGTGAGCAGTACTTC. Its translation is CASSRLAGVSEQYF.

This chain links TRBV2 with TRBJ2-1, with 10 bases identical to TRBD2. CDR3 size: 15 residues. V gave up 7 bases and J gave up 8 bases; unmatched junction bases: 11. The germline V gene has CDR1 SNHLY and CDR2 FYNNEI. CDR3 region: CASILSPSGSDEQFF. The DNA for the CDR3 is TGTGCCAGCATTCTAAGTCCTAGCGGGAGTGATGAGCAGTTCTTC.